This entry is about one TCR beta chain. What it binds is unknown. The record originates from a study of shared clonotypes between healthy human individuals. The wider study: Each donor had three CD4 naive, three CD4 memory, two CD8 naive and one CD8 memory plate. Study findings and constraints: Naive CD4 clonotypes overlapped across several donors at approximately 5.3%.

The donor population consisted of healthy HIV-negative adults with no recent acute infections or vaccinations. CD4+ cells were split into CD45RA+ naive and CD45RA-negative memory subsets. The method was immunoSEQ multiplex PCR; TCRdb's version includes in-frame clones alone and lacks a portion of them. Seen here are approximately 2.1 million clones, 93% observed once, and the top ten hold under 0.45%. Germline V gives CDR1 SGHVS, CDR2 FNYEAQ. V lost 0 bases to trimming and J lost 5 bases, with 5 bases between them. This CDR3 comprises 13 residues. Sequences were obtained from naive CD4+ T cells from PBMCs. Described subset: CD45RA+ positively selected. This TCR came from a man younger than 35 in good health. Some clones in this sample may be carry-over from other donors' samples. J is TRBJ1-5 and V is TRBV7-6; D call uncertain. DNA for the CDR3: TGTGCCAGCAGCTTAGCGTCTGATCAGCCCCAGCATTTT. It is translated as CASSLASDQPQHF.